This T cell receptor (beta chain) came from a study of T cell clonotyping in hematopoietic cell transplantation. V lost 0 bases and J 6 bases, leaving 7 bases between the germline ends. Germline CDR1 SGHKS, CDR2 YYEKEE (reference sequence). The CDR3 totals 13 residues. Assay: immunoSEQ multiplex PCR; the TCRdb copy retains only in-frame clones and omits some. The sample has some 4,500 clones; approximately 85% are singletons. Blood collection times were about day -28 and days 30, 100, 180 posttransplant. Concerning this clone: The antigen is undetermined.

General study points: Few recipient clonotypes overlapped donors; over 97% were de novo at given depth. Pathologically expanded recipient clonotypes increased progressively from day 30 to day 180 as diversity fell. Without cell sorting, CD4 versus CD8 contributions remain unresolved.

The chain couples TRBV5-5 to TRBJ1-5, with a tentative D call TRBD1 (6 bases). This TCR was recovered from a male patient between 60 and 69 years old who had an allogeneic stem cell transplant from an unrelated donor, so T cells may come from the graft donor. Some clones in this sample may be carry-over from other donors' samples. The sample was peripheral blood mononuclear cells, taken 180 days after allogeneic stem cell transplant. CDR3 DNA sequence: TGTGCCAGCAGCTTGGGGGGGGCTCAGCCCCAGCATTTT. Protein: CASSLGGAQPQHF.